The TCR beta chain described here comes from a study of blood T cell repertoires in COVID-19. Study context: COVID-19 samples from acute and convalescent phases originated in the United States, Italy and Spain.

This CDR3 contains 15 residues. The V gene lost 3 bases and the J gene lost 0 bases, with 12 bases spanning the gap. Germline CDR1 is SGDLS and CDR2 is YYNGEE. Participant age was about 18 to 95 years, and participants resided in 25 or so US areas. Before being deemed recovered, Cohort 3 donors had two negative PCRs, clearance, or symptom resolution. Produced via immunoSEQ multiplex PCR; TCRdb's table is partial and in-frame only. Found here are some 140,000 clones, around 83% of them singletons; the top ten hold 15% to 20%. Specimen: PBMCs or T cells enriched from blood (not recorded which). V usage is TRBV9 and J usage is TRBJ1-1; D may be TRBD1 (5 bases). The sequence was obtained from a man aged 25-45 years who had recovered from COVID-19. CDR3 sequence: CASSAGGVVNTEAFF. The CDR3, as DNA: TGTGCCAGCAGCGCGGGAGGGGTAGTGAACACTGAAGCTTTCTTT. Looking up the rest from reference TRBV9 and TRBJ1-1 gives the full variable domain: DSGVTQTPKHLITATGQRVTLRCSPRSGDLSVYWYQQSLDQGLQFLIQYYNGEERAKGNILERFSAQQFPDLHSELNLSSLELGDSALYFCASSAGGVVNTEAFFGQGTRLTVV.